The present entry profiles one T cell receptor (beta chain) with its context. What it recognizes is unknown. The sample contains more than one DNA sequence encoding this CDR3. This CDR3 is built from 12 residues. Trimming took 1 base from V and 3 from J; bases not matched to a gene: 0. Germline loops: CDR1 GTSNPN, CDR2 SVGIG (reference sequence). This record comes from a study of cytomegalovirus exposure and HLA in healthy donors. General observations from the study: Later findings reportedly placed an Asian-associated ancestry cluster below the roughly 660-donor mean for N-insertions. Later on, a genetic analysis was performed. It linked a missense variant in DCLRE1C with V- and J-gene trimming of TCR beta. The study labeled roughly 160 TCR beta chains cytomegalovirus-associated.

A multiplex PCR was run with 60 Vbeta primers and 13 Jbeta primers. Only in-frame clones appear in the TCRdb table, and some are missing; sequencing was by immunoSEQ multiplex PCR. This table holds tens of thousands of clones, over 60% found once. The sequencing input was PBMCs. The source is a woman aged 25-40 years in good health and CMV-seronegative. The V call is TRBV30, the J call TRBJ2-7, with 7 bases identical to TRBD2. DNA of the CDR3: TGTGCCTGGAGTGGCGGGGGCTACGAGCAGTACTTC. Amino acids: CAWSGGGYEQYF.